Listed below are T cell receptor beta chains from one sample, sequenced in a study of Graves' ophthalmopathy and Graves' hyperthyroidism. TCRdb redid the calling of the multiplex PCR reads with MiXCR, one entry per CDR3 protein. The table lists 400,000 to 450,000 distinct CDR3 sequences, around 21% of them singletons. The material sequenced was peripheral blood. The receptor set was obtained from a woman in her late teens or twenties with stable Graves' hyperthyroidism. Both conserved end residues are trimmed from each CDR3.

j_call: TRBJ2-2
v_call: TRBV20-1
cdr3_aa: SASPAGRGTGELF

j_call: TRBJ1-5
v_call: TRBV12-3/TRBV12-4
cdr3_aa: ASSFGGRSDGGQPQH

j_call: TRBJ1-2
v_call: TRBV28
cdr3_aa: ASGLVVRGGYT

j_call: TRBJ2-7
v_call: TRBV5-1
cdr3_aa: ASAPGGHPWEQY

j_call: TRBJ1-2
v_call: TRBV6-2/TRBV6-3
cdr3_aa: ASTSVNSNYGYT

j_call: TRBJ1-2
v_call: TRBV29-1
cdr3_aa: SVGQNGYT

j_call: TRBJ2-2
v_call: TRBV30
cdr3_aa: AKGLAGPGELF

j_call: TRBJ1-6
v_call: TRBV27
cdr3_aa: ASSRGQPDYNSPLH

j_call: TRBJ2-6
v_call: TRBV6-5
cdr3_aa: ASSQTGSGANVLT

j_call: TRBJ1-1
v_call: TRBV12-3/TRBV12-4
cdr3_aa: ASSFTGALSLNTEAF

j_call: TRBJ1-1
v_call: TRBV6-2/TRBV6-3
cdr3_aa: ASSYLPIRRNTEAF

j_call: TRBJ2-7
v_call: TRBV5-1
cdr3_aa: ASSLEPVGQVFYEQY

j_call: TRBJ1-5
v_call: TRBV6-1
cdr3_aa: ASSPATGVGNQPQH

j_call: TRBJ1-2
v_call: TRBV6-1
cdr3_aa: ASRALDRGVGYT

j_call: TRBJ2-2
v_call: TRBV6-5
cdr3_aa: ASSYGYVDRGTGELF

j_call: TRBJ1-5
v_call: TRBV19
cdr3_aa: ASSIWGSNQPQH